This paragraph covers one T cell receptor beta chain sequence. An end of the junction differs from the germline gene, which may be a read error. Synthesis of cDNA was carried out by template-switch 5'RACE. The reaction used 10-nucleotide random UMIs. TCRdb re-called the 5' RACE reads through MiXCR, storing one row per CDR3 protein. The data contain thousands of distinct CDR3 sequences, 20% to 30% of them singletons. This specimen belongs to a study of neurological immune-mediated disorders. Germline values: CDR1 SGHVS, CDR2 FQNEAQ. The CDR3 is 16 residues long. Sequences were obtained from CD8+ T cells from blood. The chain combines TRBV7-8 with TRBJ2-2; D is possibly TRBD1 or TRBD2 (5 bases each). This sequence was found in a woman aged 60-70 years with HTLV-1-associated myelopathy (HAM/TSP). CDR3 bases: TGTGCCAACAGCTTATGGGGGACCCCTAACACTGGGGAGCTGTTTTTT. Amino acids: CANSLWGTPNTGELFF.